Below are 20 T cell receptor beta chains sequenced from a single sample in a study of T cells in women clearing cervical HPV infection (dated by TCRdb to 2016 to 2019). The receptor library was made with the immunoSEQ multiplex PCR assay. TCRdb obtained this table from immuneACCESS and retained in-frame rearrangements with V and J assigned. These tables miss some clones; where compared with another copy, unresolved V genes account for less than half of the shortfall, and the remainder is unexplained. The record for this sample contains approximately 37,000 clones. Of the sample, less than 7.5% is held by the ten largest clones. The sample comprised blood buffy coat. The receptor source for this set is a woman between 18 and 70 years old with a cervical HPV16 infection that either progressed to CIN3+ or cleared (not recorded which).

For this clone: Read data end 3 residues before the CDR3 end; the end is taken from the germline J gene. V and J are TRBV29-1 and TRBJ1-5, with a weak D call TRBD1 (6 bases). This CDR3 contains 12 residues. Trimming cost V 2 bases and J 6 bases, with 8 bases left between them. CDR1 and CDR2 from the germline V gene are SQVTM and ANQGSEA. The CDR3 bases that were read are TGCAGCGTTGAAATAGGGGGTCAGCCC. Residues: CSVEIGGQP. The entire CDR3 is CSVEIGGQPQHF.

With respect to this clone: The CDR3 goes on 3 residues after the read ends, and that part is filled in from the germline J gene. This chain uses TRBV30 with TRBJ2-2; weak D call: TRBD1 (6 bases). Germline values: CDR1 GTSNPN, CDR2 SVGIG (reference sequence). Trimming removed 5 bases from V and 0 bases from J, with 16 bases in between. The CDR3 length is 16 residues. This chain's CDR3 is CAWLRTDHPNTGELFF. The DNA read from the CDR3 is TGTGCCTGGTTAAGGACAGATCATCCGAACACCGGGGAG.

Details on this clone: The read ends 3 residues shy of where the CDR3 ends; the end is completed using the germline J gene. The chain joins TRBV11-2 to TRBJ2-3, with TRBD2 matching over 8 bases. CDR1 is SGHAT and CDR2 is FQNNGV in the germline V gene. The length of the CDR3 is 15 residues. Trimming at V came to 7 bases and at J to 7 bases, leaving 13 bases not matched to a gene. The part of the CDR3 DNA that was read is TGTGCCAGCACCAATTTGGGTAGCGGGGCTAATACG. It is translated as CASTNLGSGANT. The full CDR3 is CASTNLGSGANTQYF.

As to this clone: The CDR3 end falls 3 residues outside the read, so it is completed with the germline J gene. The rearrangement joins TRBV7-9 to TRBJ2-2; D gene unclear. Trimming cost V 8 bases and J 2 bases, with 12 bases left between them. Germline V gene lookup returns CDR1 SEHNR and CDR2 FQNEAQ (reference sequence). The CDR3 runs to 14 residues. The CDR3 loop reads CASSKWANTGELFF. The CDR3 bases that were read are TGTGCCAGCTCAAAATGGGCTAACACCGGGGAG.

Concerning this clone itself: The read is 3 residues too short to cover the CDR3 end, so that end is filled in from the germline J gene. The chain has TRBV30 and TRBJ1-2; possibly TRBD1 for D (5 bases). Germline V gene lookup returns CDR1 GTSNPN and CDR2 SVGIG (reference sequence). This CDR3 has 16 amino acids. This CDR3 is CAWSFGADLPLVGYTF. CDR3 DNA (partial): TGTGCCTGGAGTTTTGGGGCAGATCTTCCCTTAGTGGGC.

As regards this clone: The read comes to an end 3 residues before the CDR3 does, leaving the germline J gene to fill in the end. This chain connects TRBV30 to TRBJ2-2; D gene unclear. The V gene lost 0 bases and the J gene lost 4 bases, with 6 bases spanning the gap. The CDR3 spans 13 residues. Germline CDR1 is GTSNPN and CDR2 is SVGIG (reference sequence). The sequenced part of the CDR3 DNA is TGTGCCTGGAGTGTACTTGGCACCGGGGAG. Its translation is CAWSVLGTGE. The CDR3 reads in full as CAWSVLGTGELFF.

Concerning this clone itself: Coverage ceases 3 residues before the CDR3 finishes, and the germline J gene fills in the end. The chain employs TRBV7-6 and TRBJ2-3; weak D call: TRBD2 (7 bases). The V gene lost 1 base and the J gene lost 2 bases, with 10 bases spanning the gap. The CDR3 spans 15 residues. Germline V gives CDR1 SGHVS, CDR2 FNYEAQ. This chain's CDR3 is CASSLGGGFTDTQYF. CDR3 DNA (partial): TGTGCCAGCAGCTTAGGGGGGGGCTTCACAGATACG.

In the case of this clone: Coverage ceases 3 residues before the CDR3 finishes, and the germline J gene fills in the end. The V gene is TRBV28, the J gene TRBJ2-1; possible D gene TRBD1, 6 bases. V dropped 0 bases and J dropped 9 bases, with 6 bases sitting between them. From germline, CDR1 is MDHEN and CDR2 SYDVKM. CDR3 length: 12 residues. CDR3 amino acids: CASSLWGAEQFF. The DNA read from the CDR3 is TGTGCCAGCAGTTTATGGGGGGCTGAG. Drawing the rest from reference TRBV28 and TRBJ2-1, the complete variable domain is DVKVTQSSRYLVKRTGEKVFLECVQDMDHENMFWYRQDPGLGLRLIYFSYDVKMKEKGDIPEGYSVSREKKERFSLILESASTNQTSMYLCASSLWGAEQFFGPGTRLTVL.

Notes on this clone: The observed sequence ends 3 residues before the CDR3 terminus, with the missing tail filled in from the germline J gene. This chain links TRBV19 with TRBJ1-5; 7 bases are shared with TRBD1. The ends lost 7 bases at V and 0 bases at J; junction bases unmatched: 9. Germline assignment: CDR1 LNHDA and CDR2 SQIVND (reference sequence). The CDR3 has 16 residues. The CDR3 bases that were read are TGTGCCAGTAATTCCAGGACAGGTTATAGCAATCAGCCC. Its translation: CASNSRTGYSNQP. The complete CDR3 reads CASNSRTGYSNQPQHF. Full variable domain (outside the CDR3, taken from reference TRBV19 and TRBJ1-5): DGGITQSPKYLFRKEGQNVTLSCEQNLNHDAMYWYRQDPGQGLRLIYYSQIVNDFQKGDIAEGYSVSREKKESFPLTVTSAQKNPTAFYLCASNSRTGYSNQPQHFGDGTRLSIL.

As for this clone: The read falls 3 residues short of the CDR3 end, and the missing part is taken from the germline J gene. This sequence joins TRBV6-2 or TRBV6-3 and TRBJ2-3; 12 bases match TRBD2. The CDR3 runs to 15 residues. CDR1 is MNHEY and CDR2 is SVGEGT in the germline V gene. The trim removed 11 bases at V and 0 bases at J, leaving 6 bases unmatched. CDR3 DNA (partial): TGTGCCGTGGGACTAGCGGGCTTTAGCACAGATACG. Residues: CAVGLAGFSTDT. From start to end, the CDR3 is CAVGLAGFSTDTQYF.

As for this clone: The read is 3 residues too short to cover the CDR3 end, so that end is filled in from the germline J gene. The J gene is TRBJ2-5, the V gene TRBV5-1; 7 bases map to TRBD2. From germline, CDR1 is SGHRS and CDR2 YFSETQ. The CDR3 has 14 amino acids. CDR3 residues: CASLHEREMDTQYF. The CDR3 DNA, read in part, is TGCGCCAGCCTTCACGAGCGGGAAATGGATACC.

Concerning this clone: Coverage ceases 3 residues before the CDR3 finishes, and the germline J gene fills in the end. The chain has TRBV5-1 and TRBJ2-1; 14 bases are shared with TRBD2. The CDR3 runs to 15 residues. The junction had 2 bases not matched to a gene; V was cut back by 4 bases and J by 5 bases. The germline gives CDR1 SGHRS, CDR2 YFSETQ. CDR3 DNA, as far as it was read: TGCGCCAGCAGCCCGGGACTAGCGGGGGACAATGAG. Translation gives CASSPGLAGDNE. Given in full, the CDR3 is CASSPGLAGDNEQFF.

With regard to this clone: The read terminates 3 residues ahead of where the CDR3 ends, so the germline J gene completes it. The chain employs TRBV7-2 and TRBJ1-1; TRBD1 matches 10 bases. Per germline, CDR1 SGHTA and CDR2 FQGNSA. V lost 5 bases and J lost 5; bases outside the gene matches: 8. The CDR3 is 15 residues long. The CDR3 spells CASSATGGAGTEAFF. The CDR3 DNA, read in part, is TGTGCCAGCAGCGCGACAGGGGGCGCGGGGACTGAA.

About this clone: Read data end 3 residues before the CDR3 end; the end is taken from the germline J gene. The chain combines TRBV13 with TRBJ1-1, with D unresolved. Germline V gene lookup returns CDR1 PRHDT and CDR2 FYEKMQ (reference sequence). With 3 bases removed from V and 4 bases from J, the gap between germline ends came to 12 bases. The CDR3 extends over 14 amino acids. CDR3 DNA, as far as it was read: TGTGCCAGCAGCTTGAGACTGGTGGGCACTGAA. This translates into CASSLRLVGTE. The complete CDR3 reads CASSLRLVGTEAFF.

Remarks on this clone: The sequence runs out 3 residues before the end of the CDR3; the remainder is reconstructed from the germline J gene. J is TRBJ1-1 and V is TRBV7-8, with TRBD1 as a possible D gene (6 bases). Per germline, CDR1 SGHVS and CDR2 FQNEAQ. The CDR3 loop spans 16 amino acids. Trimming removed 2 bases from V and 0 bases from J, with 13 bases in between. CDR3 amino acids: CASSLRGGTMNTEAFF. Partial CDR3 DNA: TGTGCCAGCAGCTTAAGGGGGGGGACGATGAACACTGAA.

Regarding this clone: The read is 3 residues too short to cover the CDR3 end, so that end is filled in from the germline J gene. V and J are TRBV5-1 and TRBJ2-1, with TRBD2 as a possible D gene (6 bases). V was clipped by 2 bases and J by 8 bases, with 17 bases between them. The CDR3 is 15 residues long. CDR1 and CDR2 (germline): SGHRS, YFSETQ. Here the CDR3 reads CASSFYGTGEDEQFF. The sequenced CDR3 bases are TGCGCCAGCAGCTTCTATGGGACGGGGGAGGATGAG.

As concerns this clone: The read ends 3 residues shy of where the CDR3 ends; the end is completed using the germline J gene. The chain has TRBV20-1 and TRBJ2-1; D is uncertain. The V gene's germline CDR1 is DFQATT and CDR2 SNEGSKA (reference sequence). Trimming left V 3 bases short and J 4 bases short, with 7 bases between. This CDR3 has 12 residues. CDR3 sequence: CSASTDYNEQFF. The DNA read from the CDR3 is TGCAGTGCTAGTACAGATTACAATGAG.

With respect to this clone: Read coverage stops 3 residues before the CDR3 terminus; the germline J gene supplies the remainder. The chain uses TRBV7-9 and TRBJ1-2, with TRBD1 matching over 9 bases. The CDR3 has 13 residues. The germline CDR1 and CDR2 sequences are SEHNR and FQNEAQ (reference sequence). CDR3 amino acids: CASSTGTGNDYTF. The sequenced CDR3 bases are TGTGCCAGCAGCACTGGGACAGGGAATGAC.

Regarding this clone: The sequence runs out 3 residues before the end of the CDR3; the remainder is reconstructed from the germline J gene. The rearrangement uses TRBV10-3 and TRBJ2-7; 10 bases match TRBD2. Germline loops: CDR1 ENHRY, CDR2 SYGVKD. V shed 6 bases, J shed 3 bases, and the junction held 8 bases outside the gene matches. The CDR3 is made up of 15 amino acids. The part of the CDR3 DNA that was read is TGTGCCATCAGGGATAGCGGGGGGTCGGTCTACGAG. Encoded protein: CAIRDSGGSVYE. The entire CDR3 sequence reads CAIRDSGGSVYEQYF.

Comments on this clone: Read coverage stops 3 residues before the CDR3 terminus; the germline J gene supplies the remainder. J is TRBJ2-1 and V is TRBV6-2 or TRBV6-3; a weak D match, TRBD2 (6 bases). The germline V gene has CDR1 MNHEY and CDR2 SVGEGT. The CDR3 spans 14 residues. The V and J ends lost 6 bases and 4 bases respectively, with 13 bases between them. The CDR3 sequence: CASRGGGQYNEQFF. CDR3 bases read: TGTGCCAGCAGGGGAGGCGGGCAATACAATGAG.